These 12 T cell receptor beta chains were all obtained from the same sample, sequenced in a study of T cell repertoires in cytomegalovirus infection. MiXCR, run by TCRdb on the reads, gives a single entry per CDR3 protein. The table records 350,000 to 550,000 distinct CDR3 sequences, 31% of them present only once. Specimen: PBMCs. The receptor source for this set is a human donor in good health (CMV status not recorded). Some clones in this sample may be carry-over from other donors' samples.

This clonotype came up many times. The chain carries TRBV7-2 and TRBJ1-5; tentatively, D is TRBD1 (6 bases). The CDR3 has 15 residues. The V and J ends lost 4 bases and 7 bases respectively, with 17 bases between them. Germline CDR1 and CDR2: SGHTA and FQGNSA. The CDR3 loop is CASSSTGGRGQPQHF. The CDR3 DNA sequence: TGTGCCAGCAGCTCAACTGGGGGGCGCGGGCAGCCCCAGCATTTT.

In its sample, this clonotype was seen many times. The V and J genes are TRBV7-2 and TRBJ2-5, with 10 bases lining up with TRBD2. Trimming at V came to 5 bases and at J to 5 bases, leaving 11 bases not matched to a gene. CDR3 length: 16 amino acids. Germline V gene sequence: CDR1 SGHTA, CDR2 FQGNSA. The CDR3 reads CASSLKSGGARETQYF. CDR3 sequence (DNA): TGTGCCAGCAGCCTAAAAAGCGGGGGGGCCCGGGAGACCCAGTACTTC.

This chain joins TRBV6-6 and TRBJ1-2; tentative D call: TRBD1 (5 bases). Germline-derived CDR1 and CDR2 are MNHNY and SVGAGI (reference sequence). The CDR3 is 13 residues long. V was clipped by 7 bases and J by 4 bases, with 13 bases between them. In DNA, the CDR3 is TGTGCCAGCACCGGACCAGGGCCCTATGGCTACACCTTC. Translating gives CASTGPGPYGYTF.

Only a few counts were recorded for this clonotype. The chain carries TRBV15 and TRBJ1-3; D is ambiguous. Trimming stripped 1 base from V and 3 bases from J, with 7 bases between. The CDR3 length is 14 residues. Germline CDR1 LNHNV, CDR2 YYDKDF (reference sequence). In DNA, the CDR3 is TGTGCCACCAGCAGAGTACGAAGTGGAAACACCATATATTTT. Its translation: CATSRVRSGNTIYF. Full variable domain (missing parts from reference TRBV15 and TRBJ1-3): DAMVIQNPRYQVTQFGKPVTLSCSQTLNHNVMYWYQQKSSQAPKLLFHYYDKDFNNEADTPDNFQSRRPNTSFCFLDIRSPGLGDTAMYLCATSRVRSGNTIYFGEGSWLTVV.

As regards this clonotype: Germline is not matched at one junction end, which may reflect a read error. V is TRBV6-2 or TRBV6-3 and J is TRBJ2-3, with TRBD2 identical over 8 bases. CDR1 and CDR2 (germline): MNHEY, SVGEGT. This CDR3 contains 16 residues. The CDR3 nucleotides are TGTGCCAGCATTTACGTTAGCGGGGCTAGCACAGATACGAAGTATTTT. Amino acid sequence: CASIYVSGASTDTKYF.

The chain joins TRBV6-2 or TRBV6-3 to TRBJ1-2; D ambiguous. Deletions cut 5 bases from V and 4 bases from J, with 8 bases between. Germline V CDR1 and CDR2: MNHEY, SVGEGT. CDR3 length equals 12 residues. CDR3 DNA: TGTGCCAGCAGTCGCGTGAGCTATGGCTACACCTTC. Its protein product is CASSRVSYGYTF.

This clonotype has more than one count but fewer than ten. This rearrangement joins TRBV6-2 or TRBV6-3 to TRBJ2-6; weak D call: TRBD1 (6 bases). The CDR3 sequence is 22 residues long. V lost 11 bases to trimming and J lost 0 bases, with 35 bases between them. Germline V gives CDR1 MNHEY, CDR2 SVGEGT. The CDR3 DNA reads as TGTGCCCCCAATGGTACCGGACAGATTTCTTGTCACCCGAGCTCTGGGGCCAACGTCCTGACTTTC. This translates into CAPNGTGQISCHPSSGANVLTF.

This clonotype was seen more than once but under ten times. The chain recombines TRBV28 with TRBJ2-3; 9 nucleotides agree with TRBD1. Per the germline V gene, CDR1 is MDHEN and CDR2 is SYDVKM. The CDR3 runs 16 residues. Trimming cost V 4 bases and J 4 bases; bases outside gene matches: 9. CDR3: CASSSIAGQGSDTQYF. CDR3 sequence (DNA): TGTGCCAGCAGTTCTATCGCGGGACAGGGATCAGATACGCAGTATTTT.

About this clonotype itself: A much larger clone sits a single nucleotide away, making a read error possible. This rearrangement joins TRBV7-2 to TRBJ1-1, with a possible D match to TRBD1 (6 bases). Trimming took 5 bases from V and 12 from J, leaving 22 bases between them. This CDR3 is 14 amino acids long. Germline CDR1 is SGHTA and CDR2 is FQGNSA. CDR3 sequence (DNA): TGTGCCAGCAGCGGGGACATTTGGGGTTCGTTGTCTTTCTTT. Protein product: CASSGDIWGSLSFF.

This clonotype has ten or more counts. The gene calls are TRBV7-2 and TRBJ1-6; D is ambiguous. Germline V gene data show CDR1 as SGHTA and CDR2 as FQGNSA. Trimming took 2 bases from V and 9 from J, leaving 8 bases between them. The CDR3 totals 13 residues. CDR3 in amino acids: CASSLRFPSPLHF. The CDR3 DNA is TGTGCCAGCAGCTTAAGATTCCCTTCACCCCTCCACTTT. Based on the CDR3 plus reference TRBV7-2 and TRBJ1-6, the full variable domain is GAGVSQSPSNKVTEKGKDVELRCDPISGHTALYWYRQSLGQGLEFLIYFQGNSAPDKSGLPSDRFSAERTGGSVSTLTIQRTQQEDSAVYLCASSLRFPSPLHFGNGTRLTVT.

The chain carries TRBV28 and TRBJ2-6, with 7 bases fitting TRBD2. The junction had 11 bases not matched to a gene; V was cut back by 11 bases and J by 1 base. CDR1 and CDR2 (germline): MDHEN, SYDVKM. The CDR3 extends over 16 amino acids. The CDR3 nucleotides read TGTGCCGGAAGTTCATTGGGGGGGTCTGGGGCCAACGTCCTGACTTTC. This encodes CAGSSLGGSGANVLTF.

This clonotype has at least ten counts. The rearrangement links TRBV7-2 to TRBJ1-6; D gene ambiguous. Trimming took 5 bases from V and 10 from J, leaving 9 bases between them. CDR3 size: 12 residues. The V gene's germline CDR1 is SGHTA and CDR2 FQGNSA. CDR3 loop: CASSTSASPLHF. The DNA for the CDR3 is TGTGCCAGCAGCACCTCGGCGTCACCCCTCCACTTT.